This T cell receptor beta chain was profiled in a study of T cell changes during pregnancy in multiple sclerosis. TCRdb's table, derived via immunoSEQ multiplex PCR, lists solely in-frame clones and lacks some. The sample shows under 95,000 clones, about 90% of them seen only once. The V gene's germline CDR1 is SGHRS and CDR2 YFSETQ. The CDR3 length is 14 residues. The V end lost 4 bases, the J end lost 7 bases, and 17 bases lay between the germline ends. This receptor was identified in a female donor with multiple sclerosis, enrolled in a pregnancy study. The material was CD4+ T cells from peripheral blood mononuclear cells, obtained before pregnancy. The chain combines TRBV5-1 with TRBJ1-2; a weak D match, TRBD1 (6 bases). The CDR3 is CASSPEAGGPGYTF. CDR3 in DNA: TGCGCCAGCAGCCCCGAGGCGGGGGGGCCTGGCTACACCTTC.